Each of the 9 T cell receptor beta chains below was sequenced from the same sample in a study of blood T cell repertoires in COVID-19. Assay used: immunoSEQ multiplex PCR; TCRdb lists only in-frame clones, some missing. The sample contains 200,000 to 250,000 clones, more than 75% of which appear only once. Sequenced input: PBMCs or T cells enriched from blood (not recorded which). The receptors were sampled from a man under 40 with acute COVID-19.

DNA for the CDR3: TGTGCCAGCAGTTATTCCCAAGGGGTGGGGGAAGCTTTCTTT. It yields the protein CASSYSQGVGEAFF. The J gene is TRBJ1-1, the V gene TRBV6-5; tentatively, D is TRBD1 (5 bases). Germline V gives CDR1 MNHEY, CDR2 SVGAGI. Trimming removed 3 bases from V and 8 bases from J, with 16 bases in between. The CDR3 contains 14 residues.

The CDR3 DNA reads as TGTGCCAGCAGCCCCCTACCGAGGATTGGCTACACCTTC. As protein: CASSPLPRIGYTF. The genes are TRBV7-6 and TRBJ1-2, with D unresolved. Trimming removed 5 bases from V and 7 bases from J, with 14 bases in between. The germline V gene has CDR1 SGHVS and CDR2 FNYEAQ. The CDR3 consists of 13 residues.

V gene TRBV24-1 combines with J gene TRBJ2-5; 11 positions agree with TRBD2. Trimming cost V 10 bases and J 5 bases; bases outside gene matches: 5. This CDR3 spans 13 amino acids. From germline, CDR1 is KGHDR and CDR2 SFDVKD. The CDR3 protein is CATSSGGRETQYF. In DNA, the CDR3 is TGTGCCACTTCTAGCGGGGGGCGGGAGACCCAGTACTTC.

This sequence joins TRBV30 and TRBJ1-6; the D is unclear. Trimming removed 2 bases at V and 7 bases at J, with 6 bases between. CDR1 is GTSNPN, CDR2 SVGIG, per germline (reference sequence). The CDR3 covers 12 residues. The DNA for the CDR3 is TGTGCCTGGAGTACCGGGAATTCACCCCTCCACTTT. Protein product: CAWSTGNSPLHF.

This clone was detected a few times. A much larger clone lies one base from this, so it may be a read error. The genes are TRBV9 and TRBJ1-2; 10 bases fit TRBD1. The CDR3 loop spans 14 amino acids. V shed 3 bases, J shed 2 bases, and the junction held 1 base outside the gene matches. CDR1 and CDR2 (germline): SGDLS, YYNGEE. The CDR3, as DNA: TGTGCCAGCAGCGAGGGACAGGGGAACTATGGCTACACCTTC. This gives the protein CASSEGQGNYGYTF.

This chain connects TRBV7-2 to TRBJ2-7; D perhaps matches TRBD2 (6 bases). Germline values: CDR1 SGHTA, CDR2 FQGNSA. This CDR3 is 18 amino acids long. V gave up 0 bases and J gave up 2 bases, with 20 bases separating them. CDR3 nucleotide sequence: TGTGCCAGCAGCTTAGCCGTTAGGGTGGGGGGTCTTCCCTACGAGCAGTACTTC. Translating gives CASSLAVRVGGLPYEQYF.

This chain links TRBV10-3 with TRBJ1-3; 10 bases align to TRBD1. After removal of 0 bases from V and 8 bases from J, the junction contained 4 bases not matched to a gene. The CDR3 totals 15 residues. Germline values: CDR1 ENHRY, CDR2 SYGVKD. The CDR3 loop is CAISESKGQGYTIYF. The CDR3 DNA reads TGTGCCATCAGTGAGTCGAAGGGACAGGGGTACACCATATATTTT.

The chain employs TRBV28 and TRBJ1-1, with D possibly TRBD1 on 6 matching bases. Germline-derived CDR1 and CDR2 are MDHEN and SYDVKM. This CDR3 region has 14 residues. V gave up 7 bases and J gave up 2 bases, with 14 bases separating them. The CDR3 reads CASIHRVINTEAFF. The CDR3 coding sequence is TGTGCCAGCATTCACAGGGTTATCAACACTGAAGCTTTCTTT.

CDR3 loop: CASSVGSTETQYF. The CDR3 nucleotides are TGTGCCAGCAGCGTAGGTAGTACGGAGACCCAGTACTTC. V is TRBV9 and J is TRBJ2-5; no clear D gene. CDR3 length: 13 amino acids. V shed 0 bases and J shed 5 bases, with 8 bases lying between them. Germline CDR1 reads SGDLS; CDR2 reads YYNGEE.